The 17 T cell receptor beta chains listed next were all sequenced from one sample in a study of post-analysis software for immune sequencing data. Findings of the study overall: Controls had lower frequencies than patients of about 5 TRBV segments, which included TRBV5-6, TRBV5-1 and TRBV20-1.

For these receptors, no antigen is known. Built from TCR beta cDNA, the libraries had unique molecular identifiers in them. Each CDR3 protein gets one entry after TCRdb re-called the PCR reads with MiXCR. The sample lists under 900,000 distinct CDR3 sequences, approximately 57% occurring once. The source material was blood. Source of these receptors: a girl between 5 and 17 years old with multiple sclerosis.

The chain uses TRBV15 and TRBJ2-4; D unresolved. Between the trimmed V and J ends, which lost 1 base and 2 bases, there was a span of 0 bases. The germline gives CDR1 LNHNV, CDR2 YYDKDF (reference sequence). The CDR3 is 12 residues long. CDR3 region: CATSRAKNIQYF. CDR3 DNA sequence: TGTGCCACCAGCAGAGCCAAAAACATTCAGTACTTC.

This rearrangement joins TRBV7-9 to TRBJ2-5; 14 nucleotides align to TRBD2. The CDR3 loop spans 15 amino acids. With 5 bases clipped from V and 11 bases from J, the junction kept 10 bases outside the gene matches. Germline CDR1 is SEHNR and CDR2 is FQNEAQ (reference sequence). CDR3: CASSTGTSGSREQYF. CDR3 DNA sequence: TGTGCCAGCAGCACGGGGACTAGCGGGAGTAGAGAGCAGTACTTC.

CDR3 nucleotides: TGTGCCAGCAGCTCCGAGTTAGGGATGTACCGTGGAGACTATGGCTACACCTTC. Amino acid sequence: CASSSELGMYRGDYGYTF. The chain has TRBV11-2 and TRBJ1-2; D unresolved. The V gene's germline CDR1 is SGHAT and CDR2 FQNNGV. This CDR3 is built from 18 residues. V lost 4 bases, J lost 3 bases, and 24 bases lay in between.

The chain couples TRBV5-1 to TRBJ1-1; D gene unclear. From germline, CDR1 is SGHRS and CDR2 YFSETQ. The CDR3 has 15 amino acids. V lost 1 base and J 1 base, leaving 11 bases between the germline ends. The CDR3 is CASSLSPGQNTEAFF. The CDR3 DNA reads TGCGCCAGCAGCTTGTCCCCCGGGCAGAACACTGAAGCTTTCTTT.

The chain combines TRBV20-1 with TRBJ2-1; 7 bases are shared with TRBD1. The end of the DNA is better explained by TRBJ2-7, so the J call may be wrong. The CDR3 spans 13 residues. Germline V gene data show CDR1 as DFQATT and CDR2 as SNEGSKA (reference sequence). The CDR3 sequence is CSAVRGPTYEQYF. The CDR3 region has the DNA TGCAGTGCCGTGAGGGGGCCGACCTACGAGCAGTACTTC.

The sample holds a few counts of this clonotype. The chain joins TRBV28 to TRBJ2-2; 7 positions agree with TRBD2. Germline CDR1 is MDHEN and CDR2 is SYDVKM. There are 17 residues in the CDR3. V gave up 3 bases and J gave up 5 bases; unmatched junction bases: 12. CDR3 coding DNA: TGTGCCAGCAGTTTCTATGCGGGAGTGGAGCGGACCGGGGAGCTGTTTTTT. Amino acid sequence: CASSFYAGVERTGELFF. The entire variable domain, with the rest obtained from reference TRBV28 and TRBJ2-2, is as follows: DVKVTQSSRYLVKRTGEKVFLECVQDMDHENMFWYRQDPGLGLRLIYFSYDVKMKEKGDIPEGYSVSREKKERFSLILESASTNQTSMYLCASSFYAGVERTGELFFGEGSRLTVL.

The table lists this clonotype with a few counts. CDR3 DNA: TGTGCCAGCAGCTTGGGTGTGGGGGGCGCAGATACGCAGTATTTT. This gives the protein CASSLGVGGADTQYF. This chain joins TRBV5-6 and TRBJ2-3, with D perhaps matching TRBD1 or TRBD2 (6 bases each). The CDR3 covers 15 residues. V was cut by 0 bases and J by 4 bases, with 12 bases left in between. CDR1 is SGHDT, CDR2 YYEEEE, per germline.

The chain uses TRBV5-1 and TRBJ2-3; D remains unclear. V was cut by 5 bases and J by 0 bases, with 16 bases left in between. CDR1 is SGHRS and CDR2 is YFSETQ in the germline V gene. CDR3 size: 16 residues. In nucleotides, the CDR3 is TGCGCCAGCAGGCTCGGGCCAACCCCTAGCACAGATACGCAGTATTTT. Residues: CASRLGPTPSTDTQYF.

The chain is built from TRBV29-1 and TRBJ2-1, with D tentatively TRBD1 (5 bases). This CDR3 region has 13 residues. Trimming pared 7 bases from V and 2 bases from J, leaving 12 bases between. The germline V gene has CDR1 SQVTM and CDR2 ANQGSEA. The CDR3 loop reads CSADSVTYNEQFF. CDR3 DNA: TGCAGCGCCGACAGCGTAACCTACAATGAGCAGTTCTTC.

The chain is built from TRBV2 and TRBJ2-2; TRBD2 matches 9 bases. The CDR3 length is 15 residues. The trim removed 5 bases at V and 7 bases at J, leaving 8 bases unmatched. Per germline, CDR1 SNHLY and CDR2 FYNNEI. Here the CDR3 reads CASSRLAGRSGELFF. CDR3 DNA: TGTGCCAGCAGTAGGCTAGCGGGACGTAGCGGGGAGCTGTTTTTT. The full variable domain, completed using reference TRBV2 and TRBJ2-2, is EPEVTQTPSHQVTQMGQEVILRCVPISNHLYFYWYRQILGQKVEFLVSFYNNEISEKSEIFDDQFSVERPDGSNFTLKIRSTKLEDSAMYFCASSRLAGRSGELFFGEGSRLTVL.

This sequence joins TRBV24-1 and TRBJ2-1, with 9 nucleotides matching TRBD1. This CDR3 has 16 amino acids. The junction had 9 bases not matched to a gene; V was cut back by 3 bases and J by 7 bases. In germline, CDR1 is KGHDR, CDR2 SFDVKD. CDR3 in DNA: TGTGCCACCAGTGATGGCGGACAGGGGTCTGTGAATGAGCAGTTCTTC. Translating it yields CATSDGGQGSVNEQFF.

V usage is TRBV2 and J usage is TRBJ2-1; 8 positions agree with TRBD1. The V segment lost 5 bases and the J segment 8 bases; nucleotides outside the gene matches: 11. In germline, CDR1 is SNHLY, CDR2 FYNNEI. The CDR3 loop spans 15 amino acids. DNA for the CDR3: TGTGCCAGCAGTAACCTCGGGACAGGTTCATATGAGCAGTTCTTC. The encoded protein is CASSNLGTGSYEQFF.

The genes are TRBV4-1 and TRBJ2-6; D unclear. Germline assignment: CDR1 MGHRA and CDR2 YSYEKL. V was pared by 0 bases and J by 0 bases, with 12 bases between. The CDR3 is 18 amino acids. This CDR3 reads CASSQDPALSSGANVLTF. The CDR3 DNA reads TGCGCCAGCAGCCAAGATCCAGCCTTAAGCTCTGGGGCCAACGTCCTGACTTTC.

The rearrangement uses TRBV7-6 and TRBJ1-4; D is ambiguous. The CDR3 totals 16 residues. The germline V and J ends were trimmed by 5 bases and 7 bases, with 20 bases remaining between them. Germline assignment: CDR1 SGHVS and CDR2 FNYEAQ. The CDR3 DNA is TGTGCCAGCAGCCCCGGACCCAACATTCCAAGTGAAAAACTGTTTTTT. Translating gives CASSPGPNIPSEKLFF.

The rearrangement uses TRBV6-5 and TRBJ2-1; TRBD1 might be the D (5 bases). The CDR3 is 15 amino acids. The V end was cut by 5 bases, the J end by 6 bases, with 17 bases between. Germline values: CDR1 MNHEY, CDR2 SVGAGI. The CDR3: CASSRGVGRSNEQFF. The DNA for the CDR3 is TGTGCCAGCAGTCGAGGTGTGGGGCGGAGCAATGAGCAGTTCTTC.

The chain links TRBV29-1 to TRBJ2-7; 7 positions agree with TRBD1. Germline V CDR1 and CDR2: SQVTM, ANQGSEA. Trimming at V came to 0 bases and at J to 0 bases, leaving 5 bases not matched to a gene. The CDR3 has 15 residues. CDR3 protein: CSVEDRAGGSYEQYF. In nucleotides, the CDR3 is TGCAGCGTTGAAGATCGGGCAGGGGGCTCCTACGAGCAGTACTTC.

The CDR3 nucleotides are TGTGCCAGCAGTTTAAAACGGAACTATGGCTACACCTTC. It encodes CASSLKRNYGYTF. V and J are TRBV27 and TRBJ1-2; D is ambiguous. Between the trimmed V and J ends, which lost 2 bases and 2 bases, there was a span of 6 bases. The V gene's germline CDR1 is MNHEY and CDR2 SMNVEV (reference sequence). The CDR3 has 13 residues.